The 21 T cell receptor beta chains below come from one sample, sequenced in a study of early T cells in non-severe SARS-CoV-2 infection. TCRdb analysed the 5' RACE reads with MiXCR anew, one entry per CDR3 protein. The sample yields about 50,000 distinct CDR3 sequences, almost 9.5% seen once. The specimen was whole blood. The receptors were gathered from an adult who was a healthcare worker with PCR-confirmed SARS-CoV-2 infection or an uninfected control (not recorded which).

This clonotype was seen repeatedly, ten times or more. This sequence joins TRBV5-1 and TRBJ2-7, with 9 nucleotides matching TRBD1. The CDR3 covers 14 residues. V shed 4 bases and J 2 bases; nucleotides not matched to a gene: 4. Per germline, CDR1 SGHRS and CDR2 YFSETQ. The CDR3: CASSGGTGPYEQYF. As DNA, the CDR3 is TGCGCCAGCAGCGGGGGGACAGGGCCCTACGAGCAGTACTTC.

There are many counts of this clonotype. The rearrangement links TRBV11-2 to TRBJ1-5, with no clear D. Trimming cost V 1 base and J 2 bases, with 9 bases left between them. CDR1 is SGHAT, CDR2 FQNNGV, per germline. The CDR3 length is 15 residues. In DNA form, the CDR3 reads TGTGCCAGCAGCTTAGGTTCTCAGGGCAATCAGCCCCAGCATTTT. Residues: CASSLGSQGNQPQHF.

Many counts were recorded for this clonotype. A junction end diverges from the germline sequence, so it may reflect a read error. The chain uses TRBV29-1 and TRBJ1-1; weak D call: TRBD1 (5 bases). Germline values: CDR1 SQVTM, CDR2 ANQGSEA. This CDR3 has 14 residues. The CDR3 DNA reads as TGCAGCGCCGACAGAACCTTAATGAACACTGAAGTTTTCTTT. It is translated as CSADRTLMNTEVFF. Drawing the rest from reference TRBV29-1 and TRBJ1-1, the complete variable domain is SAVISQKPSRDICQRGTSLTIQCQVDSQVTMMFWYRQQPGQSLTLIATANQGSEATYESGFVIDKFPISRPNLTFSTLTVSNMSPEDSSIYLCSADRTLMNTEVFFGQGTRLTVV.

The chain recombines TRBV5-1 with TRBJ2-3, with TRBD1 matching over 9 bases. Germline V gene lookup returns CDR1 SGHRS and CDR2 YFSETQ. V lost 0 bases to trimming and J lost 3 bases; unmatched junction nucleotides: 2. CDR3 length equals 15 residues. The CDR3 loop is CASSLVGTGTDTQYF. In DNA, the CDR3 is TGCGCCAGCAGCTTGGTAGGGACAGGGACAGATACGCAGTATTTT.

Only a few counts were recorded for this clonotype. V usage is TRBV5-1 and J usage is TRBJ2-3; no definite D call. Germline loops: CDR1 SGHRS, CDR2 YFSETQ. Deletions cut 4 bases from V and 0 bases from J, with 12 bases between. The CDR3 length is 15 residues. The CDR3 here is CASSRHDESTDTQYF. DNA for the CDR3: TGCGCCAGCAGCCGCCATGATGAAAGCACAGATACGCAGTATTTT.

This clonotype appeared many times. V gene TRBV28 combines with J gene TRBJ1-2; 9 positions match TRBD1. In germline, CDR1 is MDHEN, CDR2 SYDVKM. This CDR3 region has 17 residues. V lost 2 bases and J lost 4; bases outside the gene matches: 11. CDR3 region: CASSLGTGRRLGYGYTF. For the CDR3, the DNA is TGTGCCAGCAGTTTAGGGACAGGGAGAAGGTTGGGCTATGGCTACACCTTC.

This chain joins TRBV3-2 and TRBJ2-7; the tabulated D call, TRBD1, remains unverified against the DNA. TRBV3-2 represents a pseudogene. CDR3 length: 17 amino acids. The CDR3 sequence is CASSQVPGTGDAYEQYF. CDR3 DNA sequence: TGTGCCAGCAGCCAAGTCCCCGGGACAGGGGATGCCTACGAGCAGTACTTC.

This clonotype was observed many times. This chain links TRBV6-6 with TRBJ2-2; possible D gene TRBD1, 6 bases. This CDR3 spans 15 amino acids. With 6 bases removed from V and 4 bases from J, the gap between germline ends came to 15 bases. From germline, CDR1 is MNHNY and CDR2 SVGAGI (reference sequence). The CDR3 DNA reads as TGTGCCAGCAGACAGGGCGCTGGAGTCACCGGGGAGCTGTTTTTT. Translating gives CASRQGAGVTGELFF.

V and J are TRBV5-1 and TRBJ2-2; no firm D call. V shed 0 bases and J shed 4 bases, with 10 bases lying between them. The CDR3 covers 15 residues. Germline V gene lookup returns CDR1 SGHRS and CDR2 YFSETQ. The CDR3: CASSLGDLGTGELFF. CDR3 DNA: TGCGCCAGCAGCTTGGGAGATCTTGGCACCGGGGAGCTGTTTTTT.

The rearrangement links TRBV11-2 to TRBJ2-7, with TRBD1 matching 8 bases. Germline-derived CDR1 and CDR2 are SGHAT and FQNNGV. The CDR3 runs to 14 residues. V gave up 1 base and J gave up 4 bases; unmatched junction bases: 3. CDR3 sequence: CASSLATGVYEQYF. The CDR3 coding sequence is TGTGCCAGCAGCTTAGCGACAGGGGTTTACGAGCAGTACTTC.

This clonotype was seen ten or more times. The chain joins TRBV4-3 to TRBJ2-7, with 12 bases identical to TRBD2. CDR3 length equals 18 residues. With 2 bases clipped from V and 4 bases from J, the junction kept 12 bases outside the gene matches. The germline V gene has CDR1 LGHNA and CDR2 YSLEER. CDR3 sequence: CASSQRLPTSGSWYEQYF. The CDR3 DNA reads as TGCGCCAGCAGCCAACGACTACCGACTAGCGGGAGTTGGTACGAGCAGTACTTC.

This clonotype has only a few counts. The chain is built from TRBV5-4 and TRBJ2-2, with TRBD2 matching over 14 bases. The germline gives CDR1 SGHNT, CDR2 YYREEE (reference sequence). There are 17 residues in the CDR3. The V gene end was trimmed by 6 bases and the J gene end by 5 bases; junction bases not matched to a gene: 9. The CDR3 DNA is TGTGCCAGCACGCAAGGGGGGACTAGCGGGAGAACCGGGGAGCTGTTTTTT. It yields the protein CASTQGGTSGRTGELFF.

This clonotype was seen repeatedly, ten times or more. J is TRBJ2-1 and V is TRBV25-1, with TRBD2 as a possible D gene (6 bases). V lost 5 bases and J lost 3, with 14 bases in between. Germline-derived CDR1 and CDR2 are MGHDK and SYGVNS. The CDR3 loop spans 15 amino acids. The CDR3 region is CASSPRGKGYNEQFF. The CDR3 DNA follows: TGTGCCAGCAGTCCCCGCGGGAAGGGCTACAATGAGCAGTTCTTC.

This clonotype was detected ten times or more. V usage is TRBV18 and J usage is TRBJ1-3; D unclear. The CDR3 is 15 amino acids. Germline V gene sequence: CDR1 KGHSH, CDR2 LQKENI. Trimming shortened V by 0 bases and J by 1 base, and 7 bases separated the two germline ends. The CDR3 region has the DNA TGTGCCAGCTCACCACCAGGAGGGTCTGGAAACACCATATATTTT. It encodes CASSPPGGSGNTIYF.

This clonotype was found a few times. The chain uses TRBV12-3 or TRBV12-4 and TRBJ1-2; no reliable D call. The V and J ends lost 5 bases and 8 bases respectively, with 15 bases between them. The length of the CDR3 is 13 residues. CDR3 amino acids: CASSRKAPAGYTF. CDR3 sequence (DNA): TGTGCCAGCAGTCGTAAAGCCCCTGCAGGCTACACCTTC.

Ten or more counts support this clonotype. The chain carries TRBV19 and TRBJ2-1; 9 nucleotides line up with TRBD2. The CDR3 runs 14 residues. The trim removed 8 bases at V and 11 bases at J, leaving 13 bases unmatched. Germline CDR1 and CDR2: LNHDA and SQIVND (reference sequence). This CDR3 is CASRLIAGVPKQFF. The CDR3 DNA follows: TGTGCCAGTCGCCTAATAGCGGGAGTCCCGAAGCAGTTCTTC.

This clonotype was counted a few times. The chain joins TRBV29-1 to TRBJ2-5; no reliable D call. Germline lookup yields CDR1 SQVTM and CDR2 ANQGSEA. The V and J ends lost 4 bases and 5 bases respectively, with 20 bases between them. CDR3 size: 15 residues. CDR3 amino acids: CSVVLTRPRRETQYF. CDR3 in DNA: TGCAGCGTTGTGCTGACACGCCCGAGACGGGAGACCCAGTACTTC.

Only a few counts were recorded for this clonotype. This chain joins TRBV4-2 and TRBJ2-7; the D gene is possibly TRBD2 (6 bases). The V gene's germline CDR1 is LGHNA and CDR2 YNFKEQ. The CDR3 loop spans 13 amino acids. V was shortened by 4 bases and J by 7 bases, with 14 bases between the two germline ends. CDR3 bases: TGTGCCAGCAGCCTACCCGCGGAGGGGGAGCAGTACTTC. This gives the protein CASSLPAEGEQYF.

The CDR3 DNA is TGTGCCAGCAGCTGGGGGGCAGGGGAGCAGTTCTTC. This codes for CASSWGAGEQFF. The chain carries TRBV7-3 and TRBJ2-1; D may match TRBD1 or TRBD2 (6 bases each). This CDR3 has 12 amino acids. V was cut by 4 bases and J by 10 bases, with 11 bases left in between. Germline V gene data show CDR1 as SGHTA and CDR2 as FQGTGA.

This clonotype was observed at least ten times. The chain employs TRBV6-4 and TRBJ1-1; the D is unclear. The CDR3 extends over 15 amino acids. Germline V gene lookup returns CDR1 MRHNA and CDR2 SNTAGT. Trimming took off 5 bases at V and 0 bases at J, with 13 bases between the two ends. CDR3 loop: CASSSRRQLNTEAFF. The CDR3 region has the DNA TGTGCCAGCAGTTCTCGTAGGCAGTTGAACACTGAAGCTTTCTTT.

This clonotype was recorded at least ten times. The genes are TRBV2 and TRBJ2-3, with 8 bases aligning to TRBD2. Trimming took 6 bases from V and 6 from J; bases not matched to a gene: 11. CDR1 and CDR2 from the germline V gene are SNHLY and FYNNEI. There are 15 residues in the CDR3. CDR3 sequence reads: CASRPYSGAGDTQYF. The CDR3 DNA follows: TGTGCCAGCAGACCCTATAGCGGGGCGGGCGATACGCAGTATTTT. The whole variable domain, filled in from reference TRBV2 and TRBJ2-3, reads EPEVTQTPSHQVTQMGQEVILRCVPISNHLYFYWYRQILGQKVEFLVSFYNNEISEKSEIFDDQFSVERPDGSNFTLKIRSTKLEDSAMYFCASRPYSGAGDTQYFGPGTRLTVL.